The T cell receptor (beta chain) described here comes from a study of T cell repertoires in ileal Crohn's disease. Stated time point: neoterminal ileum biopsy at postoperative endoscopy, about 6 months after surgery. Study-wide results and limits: The median delay to postoperative endoscopy was about 7.4 months.

The CDR3 is made up of 15 amino acids. The V gene lost 0 bases and the J gene lost 1 base, with 10 bases spanning the gap. Germline V gives CDR1 SGHDT, CDR2 YYEEEE. Around 490 nanograms of biopsy DNA per sample underwent TCRB immunosequencing. Libraries were prepared by immunoSEQ multiplex PCR; TCRdb keeps only in-frame clonotypes and omits some of them. The sample includes more than 50,000 clones, 85% to 90% of them seen just once. In regard to this clone: What it binds is not known.

The sequenced sample was ileal tissue. The gene calls are TRBV5-6 and TRBJ1-1; no clear D gene. This TCR was recovered from an adult with Crohn's disease. Here the CDR3 DNA reads TGTGCCAGCAGCTTGGCCGGAGGAAAGAACACTGAAGCTTTCTTT. Its protein product is CASSLAGGKNTEAFF.